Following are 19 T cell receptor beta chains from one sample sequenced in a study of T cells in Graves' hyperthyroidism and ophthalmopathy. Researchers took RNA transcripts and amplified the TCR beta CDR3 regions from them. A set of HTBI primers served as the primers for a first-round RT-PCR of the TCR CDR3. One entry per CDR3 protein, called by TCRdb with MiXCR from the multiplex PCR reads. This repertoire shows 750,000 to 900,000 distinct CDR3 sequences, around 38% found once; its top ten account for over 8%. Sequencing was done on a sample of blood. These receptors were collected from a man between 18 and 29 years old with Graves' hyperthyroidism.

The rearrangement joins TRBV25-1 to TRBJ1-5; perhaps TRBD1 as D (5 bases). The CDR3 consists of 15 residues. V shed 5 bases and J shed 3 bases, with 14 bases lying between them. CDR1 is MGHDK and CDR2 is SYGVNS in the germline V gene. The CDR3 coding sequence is TGTGCCAGCAGTAAAGGGTTGGGGGACAATCAGCCCCAGCATTTT. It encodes CASSKGLGDNQPQHF.

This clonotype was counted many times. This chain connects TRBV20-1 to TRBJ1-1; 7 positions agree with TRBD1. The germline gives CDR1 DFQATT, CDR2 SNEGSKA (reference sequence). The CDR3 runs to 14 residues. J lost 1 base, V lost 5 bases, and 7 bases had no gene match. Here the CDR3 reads CSAGPGQQNTEAFF. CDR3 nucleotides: TGCAGTGCTGGACCGGGACAGCAGAACACTGAAGCTTTCTTT.

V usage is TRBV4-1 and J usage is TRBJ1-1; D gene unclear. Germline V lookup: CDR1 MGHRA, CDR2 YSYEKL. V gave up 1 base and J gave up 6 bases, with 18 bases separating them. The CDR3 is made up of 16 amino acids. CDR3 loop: CASSQGGRRIKPEAFF. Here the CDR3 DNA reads TGCGCCAGCAGCCAAGGTGGCCGCAGAATTAAGCCTGAAGCTTTCTTT.

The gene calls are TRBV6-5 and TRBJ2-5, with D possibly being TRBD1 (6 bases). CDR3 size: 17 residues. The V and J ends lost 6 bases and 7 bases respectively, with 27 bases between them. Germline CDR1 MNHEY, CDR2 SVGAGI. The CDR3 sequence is CASSQLRLQGFRGTQYF. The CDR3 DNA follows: TGTGCCAGCAGCCAACTTAGGCTACAGGGATTCAGGGGGACCCAGTACTTC.

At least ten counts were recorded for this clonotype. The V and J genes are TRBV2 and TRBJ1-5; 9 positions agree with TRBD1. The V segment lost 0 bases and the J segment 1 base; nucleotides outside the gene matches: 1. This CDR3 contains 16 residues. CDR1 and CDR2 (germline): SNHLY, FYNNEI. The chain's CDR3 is CASSEADRGSNQPQHF. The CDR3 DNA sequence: TGTGCCAGCAGTGAAGCGGACAGGGGAAGCAATCAGCCCCAGCATTTT. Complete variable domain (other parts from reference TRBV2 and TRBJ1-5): EPEVTQTPSHQVTQMGQEVILRCVPISNHLYFYWYRQILGQKVEFLVSFYNNEISEKSEIFDDQFSVERPDGSNFTLKIRSTKLEDSAMYFCASSEADRGSNQPQHFGDGTRLSIL.

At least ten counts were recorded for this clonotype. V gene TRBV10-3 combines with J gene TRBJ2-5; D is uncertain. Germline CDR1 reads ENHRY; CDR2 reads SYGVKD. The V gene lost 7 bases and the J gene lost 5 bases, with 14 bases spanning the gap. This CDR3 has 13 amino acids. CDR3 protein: CAIKAGNQETQYF. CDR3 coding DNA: TGTGCCATCAAGGCTGGGAATCAGGAGACCCAGTACTTC.

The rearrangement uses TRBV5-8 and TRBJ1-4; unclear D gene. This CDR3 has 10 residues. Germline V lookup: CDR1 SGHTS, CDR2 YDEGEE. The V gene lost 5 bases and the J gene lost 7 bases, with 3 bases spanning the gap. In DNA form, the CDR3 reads TGTGCCAGCAGAATTGAAAAACTGTTTTTT. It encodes CASRIEKLFF.

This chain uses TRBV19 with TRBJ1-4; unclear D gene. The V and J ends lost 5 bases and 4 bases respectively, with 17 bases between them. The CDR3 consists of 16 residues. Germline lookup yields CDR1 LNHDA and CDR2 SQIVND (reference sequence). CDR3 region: CASSRSTTGINEKLFF. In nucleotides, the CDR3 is TGTGCCAGTAGTCGATCAACGACGGGAATTAATGAAAAACTGTTTTTT. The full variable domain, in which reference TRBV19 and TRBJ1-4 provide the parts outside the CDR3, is DGGITQSPKYLFRKEGQNVTLSCEQNLNHDAMYWYRQDPGQGLRLIYYSQIVNDFQKGDIAEGYSVSREKKESFPLTVTSAQKNPTAFYLCASSRSTTGINEKLFFGSGTQLSVL.

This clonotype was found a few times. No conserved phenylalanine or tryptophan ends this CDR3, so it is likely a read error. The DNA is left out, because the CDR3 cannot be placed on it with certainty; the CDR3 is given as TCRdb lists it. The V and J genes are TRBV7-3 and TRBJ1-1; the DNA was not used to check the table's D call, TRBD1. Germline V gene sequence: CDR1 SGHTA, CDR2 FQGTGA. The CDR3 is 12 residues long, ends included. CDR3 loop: CASSPKGPPRKM.

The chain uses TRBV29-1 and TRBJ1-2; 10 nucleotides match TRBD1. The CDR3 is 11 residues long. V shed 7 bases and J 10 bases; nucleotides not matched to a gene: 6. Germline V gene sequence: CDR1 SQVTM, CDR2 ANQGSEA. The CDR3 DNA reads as TGCAGCGGTCGTGGACAGGGGGACTACACCTTC. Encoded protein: CSGRGQGDYTF.

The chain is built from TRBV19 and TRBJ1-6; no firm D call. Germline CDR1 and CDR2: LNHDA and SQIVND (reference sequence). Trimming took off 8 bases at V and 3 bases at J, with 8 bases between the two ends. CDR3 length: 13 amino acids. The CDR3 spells CASGDGYNSPLHF. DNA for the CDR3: TGTGCCAGTGGTGACGGCTATAATTCACCCCTCCACTTT.

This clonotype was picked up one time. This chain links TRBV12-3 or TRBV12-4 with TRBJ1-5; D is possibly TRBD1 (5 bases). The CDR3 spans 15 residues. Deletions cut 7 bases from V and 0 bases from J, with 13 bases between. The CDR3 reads CASTWRQTSNQPQHF. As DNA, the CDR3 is TGTGCCAGCACCTGGAGACAGACTAGCAATCAGCCCCAGCATTTT.

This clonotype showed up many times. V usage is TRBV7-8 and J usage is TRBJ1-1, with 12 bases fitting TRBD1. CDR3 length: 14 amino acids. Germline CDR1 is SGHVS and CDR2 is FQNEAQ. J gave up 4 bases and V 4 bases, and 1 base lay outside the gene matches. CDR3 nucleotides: TGTGCCAGCAGCTGGGACAGGGGGCCCACTGAAGCTTTCTTT. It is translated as CASSWDRGPTEAFF. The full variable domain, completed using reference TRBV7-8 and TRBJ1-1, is GAGVSQSPRYKVAKRGQDVALRCDPISGHVSLFWYQQALGQGPEFLTYFQNEAQLDKSGLPSDRFFAERPEGSVSTLKIQRTQQEDSAVYLCASSWDRGPTEAFFGQGTRLTVV.

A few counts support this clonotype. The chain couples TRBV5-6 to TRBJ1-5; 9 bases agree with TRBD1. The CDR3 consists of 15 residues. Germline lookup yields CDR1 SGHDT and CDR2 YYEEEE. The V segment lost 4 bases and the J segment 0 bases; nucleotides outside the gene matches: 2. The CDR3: CASSKGQGSNQPQHF. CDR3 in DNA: TGTGCCAGCAGCAAGGGACAGGGTAGCAATCAGCCCCAGCATTTT.

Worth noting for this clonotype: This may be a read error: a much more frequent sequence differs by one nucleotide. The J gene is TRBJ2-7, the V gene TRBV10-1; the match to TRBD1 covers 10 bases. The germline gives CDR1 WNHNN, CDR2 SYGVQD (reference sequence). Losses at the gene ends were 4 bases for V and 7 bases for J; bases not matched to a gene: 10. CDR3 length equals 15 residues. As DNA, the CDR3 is TGCGCCAGCAGTGCCGCCAGGGACAGGGGAAGAGAGCAGTACTTC. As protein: CASSAARDRGREQYF.

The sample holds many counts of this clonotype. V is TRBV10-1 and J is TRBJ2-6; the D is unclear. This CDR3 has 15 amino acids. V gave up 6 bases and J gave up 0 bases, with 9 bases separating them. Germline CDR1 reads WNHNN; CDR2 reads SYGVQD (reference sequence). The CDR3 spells CASRTYDSGANVLTF. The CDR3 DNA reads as TGCGCCAGCAGAACGTATGACTCTGGGGCCAACGTCCTGACTTTC.

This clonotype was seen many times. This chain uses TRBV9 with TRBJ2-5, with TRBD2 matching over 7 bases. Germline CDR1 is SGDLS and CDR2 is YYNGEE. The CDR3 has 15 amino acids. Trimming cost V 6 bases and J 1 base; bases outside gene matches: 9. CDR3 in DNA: TGTGCCAGCACATCGAGCGGGATCGGCCAAGAGACCCAGTACTTC. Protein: CASTSSGIGQETQYF.

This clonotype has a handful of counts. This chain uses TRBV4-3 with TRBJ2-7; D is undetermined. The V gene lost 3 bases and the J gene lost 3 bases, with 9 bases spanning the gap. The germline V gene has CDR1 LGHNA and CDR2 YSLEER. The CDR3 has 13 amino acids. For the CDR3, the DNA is TGCGCCAGCAGCCAGGACGCTGACTACGAGCAGTACTTC. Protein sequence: CASSQDADYEQYF.

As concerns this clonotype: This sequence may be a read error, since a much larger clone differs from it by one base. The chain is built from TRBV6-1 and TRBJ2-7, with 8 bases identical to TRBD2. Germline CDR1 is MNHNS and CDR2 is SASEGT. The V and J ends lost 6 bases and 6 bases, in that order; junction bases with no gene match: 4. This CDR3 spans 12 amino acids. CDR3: CASSPGRAEQYF. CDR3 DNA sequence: TGTGCCAGCAGCCCCGGGAGGGCCGAGCAGTACTTC.